The T cell receptor (beta chain) under discussion was sequenced for a study of naive and memory T cell subsets. Both TRBC1 and TRBC2 were covered by a beta constant-region primer of two equimolar oligonucleotides. MiXCR, run by TCRdb on the UMI-ligation and nested PCR reads, gives a single entry per CDR3 protein. The data show roughly 140,000 distinct CDR3 sequences, with over 15% seen just once and about 0.15% held by the top ten. CD4+ T cell IFNgamma after overnight CMV lysate exposure gave donor CMV status. A few counts support this clonotype. Per germline, CDR1 KGHDR and CDR2 SFDVKD. Trimming at V came to 0 bases and at J to 0 bases, leaving 19 bases not matched to a gene. This CDR3 region has 23 residues.

The receptor was derived from a human donor in good health. Sequencing input: naive CD4+ T cells from blood. This sequence joins TRBV24-1 and TRBJ2-4; 10 nucleotides agree with TRBD2. Here the CDR3 reads CATSDLWLAGEGAWTKAKNIQYF. CDR3 nucleotide sequence: TGTGCCACCAGTGATTTGTGGCTAGCGGGAGAAGGGGCTTGGACTAAAGCCAAAAACATTCAGTACTTC.